The 26 T cell receptor beta chains below were found in one sample sequenced in a study of early T cells in non-severe SARS-CoV-2 infection. TCRdb processed the 5' RACE reads anew with MiXCR; each CDR3 protein has one entry. The table records 30,000 or so distinct CDR3 sequences, 5.8% of them present only once. Sequenced sample: whole blood. The receptors originated from an adult who was a healthcare worker with PCR-confirmed SARS-CoV-2 infection or an uninfected control (not recorded which).

This clonotype was found a few times. V and J are TRBV20-1 and TRBJ2-1; 11 bases agree with TRBD2. This CDR3 has 15 amino acids. CDR1 is DFQATT, CDR2 SNEGSKA, per germline (reference sequence). The V segment lost 3 bases and the J segment 5 bases; nucleotides outside the gene matches: 6. The CDR3 bases are TGCAGTGCTAGGGGACTAGCGGAGGGCCACAATGAGCAGTTCTTC. This gives the protein CSARGLAEGHNEQFF.

DNA for the CDR3: TGTGCCAGCAGTCCGAGAGGGGGCCTTAGTAGGTCCTACGAGCAGTACTTC. Encoded protein: CASSPRGGLSRSYEQYF. The chain couples TRBV12-3 or TRBV12-4 to TRBJ2-7; 7 bases match TRBD1. V shed 5 bases and J 1 base; nucleotides not matched to a gene: 14. The CDR3 runs 17 residues.

This clonotype was seen many times. The J gene is TRBJ2-1, the V gene TRBV10-2, with 8 bases matching TRBD2. CDR3 size: 16 residues. Per the germline V gene, CDR1 is WSHSY and CDR2 is SAAADI. V lost 3 bases and J lost 6; bases outside the gene matches: 10. In nucleotides, the CDR3 is TGCGCCAGCAGTGACCCCGCTAGCGGGCGAGGCAATGAGCAGTTCTTC. Amino acids: CASSDPASGRGNEQFF.

This clonotype was counted at least ten times. The CDR3 reads CSVRSSYNSPLHF. The CDR3 coding sequence is TGCAGCGTCAGGAGCTCCTATAATTCACCCCTCCACTTT. The V and J genes are TRBV29-1 and TRBJ1-6; no clear D gene. The CDR3 covers 13 residues. Looked up from germline, CDR1 is SQVTM and CDR2 is ANQGSEA. Trimming removed 6 bases from V and 0 bases from J, with 6 bases in between.

This clonotype was observed many times. The chain is built from TRBV14 and TRBJ2-1; a weak D match, TRBD1 (5 bases). This CDR3 comprises 13 residues. CDR1 is SGHDN, CDR2 FVKESK, per germline. The V gene lost 8 bases and the J gene lost 2 bases, with 10 bases spanning the gap. The CDR3 bases are TGTGCCAGCCAGGGCGCGACCTACAATGAGCAGTTCTTC. Translating gives CASQGATYNEQFF.

This clonotype was recorded many times. The chain carries TRBV11-2 and TRBJ1-4, with 7 bases identical to TRBD1. Germline trimming cut 2 bases from V and 8 bases from J; bases unmatched to any gene: 5. The CDR3 sequence is 14 residues long. In germline, CDR1 is SGHAT, CDR2 FQNNGV. The CDR3 nucleotides are TGTGCCAGCAGCTTAAGGACAGGAGGGGAAAAACTGTTTTTT. Protein product: CASSLRTGGEKLFF. Variable domain in full (rest from reference TRBV11-2 and TRBJ1-4): EAGVAQSPRYKIIEKRQSVAFWCNPISGHATLYWYQQILGQGPKLLIQFQNNGVVDDSQLPKDRFSAERLKGVDSTLKIQPAKLEDSAVYLCASSLRTGGEKLFFGSGTQLSVL.

This clonotype was observed many times. The chain combines TRBV28 with TRBJ2-7; TRBD1 is a possible D gene (6 bases). Trimming pared 4 bases from V and 0 bases from J, leaving 10 bases between. The germline V gene has CDR1 MDHEN and CDR2 SYDVKM. The length of the CDR3 is 14 residues. The CDR3 nucleotides read TGTGCCAGCAGTTGGGACACGAACTCCTACGAGCAGTACTTC. Translating it yields CASSWDTNSYEQYF.

This clonotype was detected ten times or more. The rearrangement joins TRBV27 to TRBJ2-7, with 7 bases that match TRBD2. Losses at the gene ends were 6 bases for V and 3 bases for J; bases not matched to a gene: 8. Germline V gives CDR1 MNHEY, CDR2 SMNVEV (reference sequence). This CDR3 is 14 amino acids long. DNA for the CDR3: TGTGCCAGCAGCATGGGGGGGATAATCTACGAGCAGTACTTC. It codes for CASSMGGIIYEQYF.

This clonotype showed up many times. V usage is TRBV5-1 and J usage is TRBJ1-5; D is ambiguous. CDR3 size: 15 residues. Germline values: CDR1 SGHRS, CDR2 YFSETQ. Trimming stripped 4 bases from V and 1 base from J, with 12 bases between. DNA for the CDR3: TGCGCCAGCAGCATAGGACCGGGCAGCAATCAGCCCCAGCATTTT. It codes for CASSIGPGSNQPQHF.

The sample holds many counts of this clonotype. The chain couples TRBV5-1 to TRBJ2-3; TRBD2 matches at 7 bases. Trimming took 4 bases from V and 2 from J; bases not matched to a gene: 16. CDR1 SGHRS and CDR2 YFSETQ come from the germline V gene. The CDR3 is 18 residues long. The CDR3 sequence: CASSVGLLAADVTDTQYF. Written as DNA, the CDR3 is TGCGCCAGCAGCGTGGGGCTGCTAGCGGCCGACGTCACAGATACGCAGTATTTT.

This clonotype was counted ten times or more. V is TRBV2 and J is TRBJ2-5; 7 bases fit TRBD2. Germline lookup yields CDR1 SNHLY and CDR2 FYNNEI. V was pared by 4 bases and J by 2 bases, with 16 bases of the junction left unmatched. The CDR3 contains 18 residues. The CDR3 sequence: CASSVSDSEAGRQETQYF. CDR3 in DNA: TGTGCCAGCAGTGTGAGTGATTCTGAAGCGGGAAGGCAAGAGACCCAGTACTTC.

The table lists this clonotype with a few counts. The chain uses TRBV10-2 and TRBJ2-1, with D hard to call. Germline CDR1 reads WSHSY; CDR2 reads SAAADI. V was clipped by 4 bases and J by 7 bases, with 5 bases between them. This CDR3 contains 11 residues. The CDR3 region has the DNA TGCGCCAGCAGTGGGGGAAATGAGCAGTTCTTC. Translated: CASSGGNEQFF.

Notes on this clonotype: This may come from a read error, since a much larger clone is one base off. The conserved phenylalanine or tryptophan is not found at the CDR3 terminus, so this likely reflects a read error. This chain links TRBV19 with TRBJ2-7; D uncertain. The CDR3 consists of 15 residues. From germline, CDR1 is LNHDA and CDR2 SQIVND (reference sequence). The V end was cut by 5 bases, the J end by 6 bases, with 20 bases between. The CDR3: CASSEQPGPLGEQYI. The CDR3 coding sequence is TGTGCCAGTAGTGAACAACCCGGGCCCCTGGGCGAGCAGTACATC.

This clonotype was counted at least ten times. The chain carries TRBV19 and TRBJ2-3, with a weak D call TRBD2 (6 bases). In germline, CDR1 is LNHDA, CDR2 SQIVND (reference sequence). The CDR3 is 16 amino acids. The V end was cut by 5 bases, the J end by 2 bases, with 17 bases between. The DNA of the CDR3 is TGTGCCAGTAGTTTTGGCACGGGCGGGGACACAGATACGCAGTATTTT. Amino acid sequence: CASSFGTGGDTDTQYF.

This clonotype ranks as medium-sized. CDR3 in DNA: TGTGCCAGCAGCTTAGCGAGGAGCGGGAGGTATCTGGCCAATGAGCAGTTCTTC. It specifies CASSLARSGRYLANEQFF. The chain joins TRBV7-6 to TRBJ2-1; 9 positions match TRBD2. The ends lost 0 bases at V and 6 bases at J; junction bases unmatched: 12. The CDR3 has 18 amino acids. CDR1 and CDR2 (germline): SGHVS, FNYEAQ.

The rearrangement joins TRBV6-5 to TRBJ2-5; 11 bases line up with TRBD2. The germline V gene has CDR1 MNHEY and CDR2 SVGAGI. This CDR3 has 16 residues. The V and J ends lost 0 bases and 3 bases, in that order; junction bases with no gene match: 3. This chain's CDR3 is CASSYSKLAGEETQYF. In DNA form, the CDR3 reads TGTGCCAGCAGTTACTCGAAACTAGCGGGGGAAGAGACCCAGTACTTC.

This clonotype was counted at least ten times. The V call is TRBV2, the J call TRBJ2-3; 8 positions agree with TRBD1. Unmatched junction bases numbered 10, after V lost 6 bases and J lost 11 bases. The CDR3 has 13 amino acids. The germline gives CDR1 SNHLY, CDR2 FYNNEI. The CDR3 DNA is TGTGCCAGCAGGGAGGACAGGGACGGAAGGCAGTATTTT. Residues: CASREDRDGRQYF. Full variable domain (outside the CDR3, taken from reference TRBV2 and TRBJ2-3): EPEVTQTPSHQVTQMGQEVILRCVPISNHLYFYWYRQILGQKVEFLVSFYNNEISEKSEIFDDQFSVERPDGSNFTLKIRSTKLEDSAMYFCASREDRDGRQYFGPGTRLTVL.

This clonotype was seen repeatedly, ten times or more. This chain connects TRBV5-1 to TRBJ2-3; the match to TRBD2 covers 13 bases. The V segment lost 0 bases and the J segment 0 bases; nucleotides outside the gene matches: 13. Per the germline V gene, CDR1 is SGHRS and CDR2 is YFSETQ. This CDR3 is built from 21 residues. The CDR3 DNA follows: TGCGCCAGCAGCTTGGGGACCCGACTAGCGGGGGGCGCCTCAAGCACAGATACGCAGTATTTT. It encodes CASSLGTRLAGGASSTDTQYF.

This clonotype appeared many times. The chain uses TRBV7-9 and TRBJ2-7, with no clear D. The CDR3 loop spans 16 amino acids. Between the trimmed V and J ends, which lost 4 bases and 2 bases, there was a span of 18 bases. The germline gives CDR1 SEHNR, CDR2 FQNEAQ (reference sequence). For the CDR3, the DNA is TGTGCCAGCAGCTCGCTAGTACTCCTGGGCCCCTACGAGCAGTACTTC. It encodes CASSSLVLLGPYEQYF.

At least ten counts were recorded for this clonotype. The V and J genes are TRBV12-5 and TRBJ1-1; 7 nucleotides match TRBD1. Germline V gene data show CDR1 as LGHNT and CDR2 as FRNRAP. After removal of 0 bases from V and 5 bases from J, the junction contained 15 bases not matched to a gene. The length of the CDR3 is 18 residues. The CDR3 protein is CASGLVRQGEVRRTEAFF. In nucleotides, the CDR3 is TGTGCTAGTGGTTTGGTACGGCAGGGGGAAGTCCGGAGGACTGAAGCTTTCTTT.

V and J are TRBV18 and TRBJ1-3; D ambiguous. Germline values: CDR1 KGHSH, CDR2 LQKENI. This CDR3 is 15 amino acids long. Trimming took 0 bases from V and 3 from J, leaving 9 bases between them. CDR3 nucleotide sequence: TGTGCCAGCTCACCACCTTCGACGGATGGAAACACCATATATTTT. It is translated as CASSPPSTDGNTIYF.

This chain links TRBV7-2 with TRBJ2-2, with D possibly matching TRBD2 (5 bases). CDR1 SGHTA and CDR2 FQGNSA come from the germline V gene. Deletions cut 5 bases from V and 6 bases from J, with 13 bases between. The CDR3 runs 14 residues. The CDR3 nucleotides read TGTGCCAGCAGCCCTCAGAGAGGGTCCGGGGAGCTGTTTTTT. It codes for CASSPQRGSGELFF.

DNA for the CDR3: TGTGCCAGCAGCTTTAGCGAGTTAGCCAAAAACATTCAGTACTTC. This translates into CASSFSELAKNIQYF. The rearrangement links TRBV7-9 to TRBJ2-4, with D possibly TRBD2 on 5 matching bases. Germline V gene lookup returns CDR1 SEHNR and CDR2 FQNEAQ (reference sequence). CDR3 length: 15 amino acids. The V gene lost 3 bases and the J gene lost 0 bases, with 9 bases spanning the gap.

This clonotype was found a few times. The chain joins TRBV12-3 or TRBV12-4 to TRBJ2-1; 9 nucleotides align to TRBD1. The CDR3 length is 16 residues. V was clipped by 5 bases and J by 5 bases; unmatched bases: 10. The CDR3 DNA reads TGTGCCAGCAGTCCCCGGCGGGACAGGGCCAACAATGAGCAGTTCTTC. It specifies CASSPRRDRANNEQFF.

The chain uses TRBV7-9 and TRBJ1-4; a possible D gene is TRBD1 (5 bases). Germline lookup yields CDR1 SEHNR and CDR2 FQNEAQ (reference sequence). The V end lost 3 bases, the J end lost 8 bases, and 10 bases lay between the germline ends. The CDR3 runs 13 residues. CDR3 nucleotides: TGTGCCAGCAGCTTGGCAGGGAAAGAAAAACTGTTTTTT. Amino acids: CASSLAGKEKLFF. Complete variable domain (other parts from reference TRBV7-9 and TRBJ1-4): DTGVSQNPRHKITKRGQNVTFRCDPISEHNRLYWYRQTLGQGPEFLTYFQNEAQLEKSRLLSDRFSAERPKGSFSTLEIQRTEQGDSAMYLCASSLAGKEKLFFGSGTQLSVL.

This clonotype was seen ten or more times. The chain combines TRBV6-5 with TRBJ2-7; 9 positions agree with TRBD1. CDR1 and CDR2 from the germline V gene are MNHEY and SVGAGI. This CDR3 comprises 15 residues. V was pared by 6 bases and J by 7 bases, with 13 bases of the junction left unmatched. This CDR3 reads CASRPTWDREGEQYF. In DNA, the CDR3 is TGTGCCAGCAGACCCACCTGGGACAGGGAAGGGGAGCAGTACTTC.